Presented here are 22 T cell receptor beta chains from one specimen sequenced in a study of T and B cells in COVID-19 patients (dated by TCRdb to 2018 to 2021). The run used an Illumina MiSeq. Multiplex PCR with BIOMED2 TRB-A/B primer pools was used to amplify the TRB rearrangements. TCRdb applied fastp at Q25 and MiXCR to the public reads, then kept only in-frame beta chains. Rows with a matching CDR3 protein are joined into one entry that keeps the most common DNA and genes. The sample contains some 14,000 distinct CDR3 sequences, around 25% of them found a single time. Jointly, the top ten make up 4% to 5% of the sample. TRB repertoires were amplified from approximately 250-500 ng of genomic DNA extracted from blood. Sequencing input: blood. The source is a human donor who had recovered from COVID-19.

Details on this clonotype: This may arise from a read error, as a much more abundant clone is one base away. In nucleotides, the CDR3 is TGTACCAGCAGTTACCTAGCGGGAGTAGAGCAGTTCTTC. This gives the protein CTSSYLAGVEQFF. This chain links TRBV6-5 with TRBJ2-1; 10 bases are a match to TRBD2. Germline V CDR1 and CDR2: MNHEY, SVGAGI. The CDR3 contains 13 residues.

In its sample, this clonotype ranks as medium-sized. The CDR3 DNA follows: TGCAGCACCGGGACAGGGGAGGATCGACCCCAGCATTTT. This encodes CSTGTGEDRPQHF. V is TRBV29-1 and J is TRBJ1-5, with 10 bases matching TRBD1. This CDR3 is 13 amino acids long. V shed 8 bases and J 10 bases; nucleotides not matched to a gene: 11. CDR1 and CDR2 from the germline V gene are SQVTM and ANQGSEA. The full variable domain, rest sourced from reference TRBV29-1 and TRBJ1-5, is SAVISQKPSRDICQRGTSLTIQCQVDSQVTMMFWYRQQPGQSLTLIATANQGSEATYESGFVIDKFPISRPNLTFSTLTVSNMSPEDSSIYLCSTGTGEDRPQHFGDGTRLSIL.

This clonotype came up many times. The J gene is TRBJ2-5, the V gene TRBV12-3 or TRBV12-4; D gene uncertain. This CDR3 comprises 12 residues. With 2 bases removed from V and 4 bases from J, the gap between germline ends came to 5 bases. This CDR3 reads CASSLIVETQYF. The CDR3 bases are TGTGCCAGCAGTTTAATCGTAGAGACCCAGTACTTC.

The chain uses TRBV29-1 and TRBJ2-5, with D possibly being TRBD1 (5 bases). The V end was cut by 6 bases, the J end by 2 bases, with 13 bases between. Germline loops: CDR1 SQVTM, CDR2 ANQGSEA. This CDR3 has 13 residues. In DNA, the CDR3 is TGCAGCGTGGGGCCGGGCCGACAAGAGACCCAGTACTTC. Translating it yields CSVGPGRQETQYF.

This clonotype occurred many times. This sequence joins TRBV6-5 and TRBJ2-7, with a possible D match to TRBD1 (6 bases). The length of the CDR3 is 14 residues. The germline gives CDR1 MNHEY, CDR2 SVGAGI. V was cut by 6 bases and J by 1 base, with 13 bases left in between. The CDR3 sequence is CASRVSGTSYEQYF. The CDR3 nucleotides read TGTGCCAGCAGGGTCTCCGGGACATCCTACGAGCAGTACTTC.

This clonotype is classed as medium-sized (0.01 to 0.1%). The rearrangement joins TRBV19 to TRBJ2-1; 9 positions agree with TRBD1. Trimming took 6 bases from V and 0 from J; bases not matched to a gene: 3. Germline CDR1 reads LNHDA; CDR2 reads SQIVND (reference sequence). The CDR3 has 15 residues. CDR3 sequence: CASSKTGGSYNEQFF. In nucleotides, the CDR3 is TGTGCCAGTAGCAAGACAGGGGGCTCCTACAATGAGCAGTTCTTC.

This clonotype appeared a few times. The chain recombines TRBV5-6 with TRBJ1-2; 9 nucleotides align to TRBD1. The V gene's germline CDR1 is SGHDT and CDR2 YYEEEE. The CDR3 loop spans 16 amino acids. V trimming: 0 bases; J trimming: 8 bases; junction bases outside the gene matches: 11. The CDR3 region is CASSLGLGTGLGGYTF. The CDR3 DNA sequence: TGTGCCAGCAGCTTGGGACTCGGGACAGGGTTGGGGGGCTACACCTTC.

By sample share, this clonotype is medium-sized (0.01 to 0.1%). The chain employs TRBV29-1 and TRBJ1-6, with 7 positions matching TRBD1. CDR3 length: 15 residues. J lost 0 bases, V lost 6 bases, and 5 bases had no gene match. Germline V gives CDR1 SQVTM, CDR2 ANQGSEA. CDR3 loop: CSVPQGSSYNSPLHF. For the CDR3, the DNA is TGCAGCGTCCCACAGGGGAGCTCCTATAATTCACCCCTCCACTTT.

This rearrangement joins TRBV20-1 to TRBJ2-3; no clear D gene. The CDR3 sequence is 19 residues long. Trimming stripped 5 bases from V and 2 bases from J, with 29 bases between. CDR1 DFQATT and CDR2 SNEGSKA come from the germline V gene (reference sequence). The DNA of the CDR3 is TGCAGTGCTTCCCCCCGGATAAGGGTAGCAGGTGGCAACACAGATACGCAGTATTTT. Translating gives CSASPRIRVAGGNTDTQYF.

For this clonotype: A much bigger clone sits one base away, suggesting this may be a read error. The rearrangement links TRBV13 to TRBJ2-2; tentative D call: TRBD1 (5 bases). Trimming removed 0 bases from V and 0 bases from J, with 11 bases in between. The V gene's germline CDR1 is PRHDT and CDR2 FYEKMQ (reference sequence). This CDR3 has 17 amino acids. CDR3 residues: CASSLGRAGSNTGELFF. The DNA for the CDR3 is TGTGCCAGCAGCTTAGGCCGGGCAGGGTCGAACACCGGGGAGCTGTTTTTT. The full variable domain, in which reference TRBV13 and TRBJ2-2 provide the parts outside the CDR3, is AAGVIQSPRHLIKEKRETATLKCYPIPRHDTVYWYQQGPGQDPQFLISFYEKMQSDKGSIPDRFSAQQFSDYHSELNMSSLELGDSALYFCASSLGRAGSNTGELFFGEGSRLTVL.

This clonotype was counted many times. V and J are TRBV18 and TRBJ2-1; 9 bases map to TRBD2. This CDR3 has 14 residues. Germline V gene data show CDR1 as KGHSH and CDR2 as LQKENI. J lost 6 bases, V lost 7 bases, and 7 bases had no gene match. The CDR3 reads CASLLSGSSNEQFF. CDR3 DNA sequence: TGTGCCAGCTTACTTAGCGGGAGTAGCAATGAGCAGTTCTTC.

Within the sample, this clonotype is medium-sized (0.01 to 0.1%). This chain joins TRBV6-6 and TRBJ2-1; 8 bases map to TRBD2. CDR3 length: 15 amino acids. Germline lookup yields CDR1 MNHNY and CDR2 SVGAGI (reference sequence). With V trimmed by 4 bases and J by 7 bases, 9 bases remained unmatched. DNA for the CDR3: TGTGCCAGCAGTTCCATCGGGAGGGCCCTGAATGAGCAGTTCTTC. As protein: CASSSIGRALNEQFF.

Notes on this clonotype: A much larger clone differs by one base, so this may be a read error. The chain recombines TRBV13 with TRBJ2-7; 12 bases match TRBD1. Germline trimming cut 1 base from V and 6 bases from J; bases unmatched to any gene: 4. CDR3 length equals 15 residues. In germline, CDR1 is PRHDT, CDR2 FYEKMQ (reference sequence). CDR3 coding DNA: TGTGCCAGCAGCTTAGAGGGACAGGGGGCTGGCGAGCAGTACTTC. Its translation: CASSLEGQGAGEQYF.

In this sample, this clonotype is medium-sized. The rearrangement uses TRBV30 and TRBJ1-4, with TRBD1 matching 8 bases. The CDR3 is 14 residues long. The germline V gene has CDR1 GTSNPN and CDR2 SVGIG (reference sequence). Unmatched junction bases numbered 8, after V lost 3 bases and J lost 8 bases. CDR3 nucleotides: TGTGCCTGGAGCGACGGACAGGGTGGAGAAAAACTGTTTTTT. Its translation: CAWSDGQGGEKLFF.

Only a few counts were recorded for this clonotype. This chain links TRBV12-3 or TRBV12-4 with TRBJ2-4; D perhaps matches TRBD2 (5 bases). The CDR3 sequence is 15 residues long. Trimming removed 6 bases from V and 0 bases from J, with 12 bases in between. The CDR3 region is CASSHLAGAKNIQYF. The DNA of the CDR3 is TGTGCCAGCAGCCATTTGGCGGGAGCCAAAAACATTCAGTACTTC.

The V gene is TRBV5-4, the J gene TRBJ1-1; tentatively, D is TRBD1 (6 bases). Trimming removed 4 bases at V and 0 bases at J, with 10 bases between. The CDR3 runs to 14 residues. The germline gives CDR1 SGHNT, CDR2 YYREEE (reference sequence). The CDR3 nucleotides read TGTGCCAGCAGCCCGGACAGATTGAACACTGAAGCTTTCTTT. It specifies CASSPDRLNTEAFF.

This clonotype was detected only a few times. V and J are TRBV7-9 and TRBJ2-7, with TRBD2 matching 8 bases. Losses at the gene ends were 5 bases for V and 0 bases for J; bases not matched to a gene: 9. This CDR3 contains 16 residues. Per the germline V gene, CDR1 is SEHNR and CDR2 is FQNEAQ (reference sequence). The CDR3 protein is CASSPTEREPSYEQYF. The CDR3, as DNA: TGTGCCAGCAGCCCGACGGAGCGGGAGCCCTCCTACGAGCAGTACTTC. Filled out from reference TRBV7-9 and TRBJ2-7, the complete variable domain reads DTGVSQNPRHKITKRGQNVTFRCDPISEHNRLYWYRQTLGQGPEFLTYFQNEAQLEKSRLLSDRFSAERPKGSFSTLEIQRTEQGDSAMYLCASSPTEREPSYEQYFGPGTRLTVT.

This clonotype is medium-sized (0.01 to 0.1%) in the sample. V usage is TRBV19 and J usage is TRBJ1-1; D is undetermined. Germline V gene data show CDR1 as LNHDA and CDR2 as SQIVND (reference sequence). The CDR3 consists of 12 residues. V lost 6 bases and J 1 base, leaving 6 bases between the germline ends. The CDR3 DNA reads TGTGCCAGTAGGGACCCGAACACTGAAGCTTTCTTT. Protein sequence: CASRDPNTEAFF.

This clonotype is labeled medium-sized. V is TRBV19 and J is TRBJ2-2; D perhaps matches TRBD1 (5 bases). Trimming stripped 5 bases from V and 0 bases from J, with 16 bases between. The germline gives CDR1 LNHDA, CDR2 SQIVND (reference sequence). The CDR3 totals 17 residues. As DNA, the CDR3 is TGTGCCAGTAGTCCAGGGCTCAGGGTATCGAACACCGGGGAGCTGTTTTTT. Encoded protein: CASSPGLRVSNTGELFF.

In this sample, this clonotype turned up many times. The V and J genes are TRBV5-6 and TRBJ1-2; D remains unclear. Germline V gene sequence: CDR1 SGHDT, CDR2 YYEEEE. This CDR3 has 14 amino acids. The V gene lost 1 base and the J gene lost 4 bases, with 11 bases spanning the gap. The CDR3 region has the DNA TGTGCCAGCAGCTTGCGTGGGCCCCGCTATGGCTACACCTTC. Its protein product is CASSLRGPRYGYTF.

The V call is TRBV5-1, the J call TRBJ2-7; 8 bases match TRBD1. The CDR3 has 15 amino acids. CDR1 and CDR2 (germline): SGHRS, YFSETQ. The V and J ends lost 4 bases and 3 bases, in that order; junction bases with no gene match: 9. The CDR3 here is CASSPGQGRNYEQYF. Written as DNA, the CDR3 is TGCGCCAGCAGCCCTGGACAGGGAAGAAACTACGAGCAGTACTTC.

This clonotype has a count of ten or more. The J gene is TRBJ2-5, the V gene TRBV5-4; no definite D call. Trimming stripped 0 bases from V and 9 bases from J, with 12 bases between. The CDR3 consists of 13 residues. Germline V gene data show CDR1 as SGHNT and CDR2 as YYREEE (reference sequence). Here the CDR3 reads CASSLGGPTAQYF. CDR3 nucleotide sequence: TGTGCCAGCAGCTTGGGTGGTCCCACGGCCCAGTACTTC. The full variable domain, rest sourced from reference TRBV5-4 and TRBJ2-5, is ETGVTQSPTHLIKTRGQQVTLRCSSQSGHNTVSWYQQALGQGPQFIFQYYREEENGRGNFPPRFSGLQFPNYSSELNVNALELDDSALYLCASSLGGPTAQYFGPGTRLLVL.